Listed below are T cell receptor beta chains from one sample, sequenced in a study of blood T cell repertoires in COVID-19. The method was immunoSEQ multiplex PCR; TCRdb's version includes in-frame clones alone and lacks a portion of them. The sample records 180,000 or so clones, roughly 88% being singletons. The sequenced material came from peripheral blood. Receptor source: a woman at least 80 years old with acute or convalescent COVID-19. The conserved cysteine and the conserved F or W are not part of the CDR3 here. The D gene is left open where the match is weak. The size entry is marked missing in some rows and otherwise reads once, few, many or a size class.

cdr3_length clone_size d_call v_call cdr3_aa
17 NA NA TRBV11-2 ASSLDWTAPRGHTGELF
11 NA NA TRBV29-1 SVDRTATDTQY
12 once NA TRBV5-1 ASSLAVSSYEQY
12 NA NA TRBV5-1 ASSDDGRVYGYT
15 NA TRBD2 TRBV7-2 ASSPSTSGSSFYEQY
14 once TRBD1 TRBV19 ASSIGGQGWGTEAF
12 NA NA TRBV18 ASSPSDSTSPLH
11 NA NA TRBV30 AWSTGVGGELF
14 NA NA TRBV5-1 ASSLGGVGANEKLF
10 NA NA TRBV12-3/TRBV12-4 ASSLSPGELF
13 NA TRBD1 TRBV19 ASSSGTGGFETQY
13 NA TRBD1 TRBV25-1 ASSVTGGYYNEQF
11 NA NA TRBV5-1 ASSLGVNTEAF
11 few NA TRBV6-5 ASGLTPSYGYT
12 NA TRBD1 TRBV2 ASRSGTGSETQY
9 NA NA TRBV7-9 ASSLGQKAF
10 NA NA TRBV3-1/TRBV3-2 ASSHAGTEAF
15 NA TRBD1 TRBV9 ASSVGRGGALLSEQY
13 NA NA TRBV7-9 ASTKGRPSAGELF
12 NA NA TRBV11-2 ASSLGYGGGEAF
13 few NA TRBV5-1 ASSLVQGGNYGYT
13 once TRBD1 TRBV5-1 ASSLGDTGADGYT
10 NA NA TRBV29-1 SVGGLNEKLF
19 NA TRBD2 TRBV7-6 ASSLVFPGTSGGRYQETQY
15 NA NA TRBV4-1 ASSQVTAGAAKNIQY
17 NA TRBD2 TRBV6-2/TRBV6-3 ASSPEPGTSGARRETQY
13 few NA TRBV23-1 ASSQSRQENTEAF
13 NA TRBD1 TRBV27 ASRMLDRGNTEAF
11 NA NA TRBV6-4 ASRGQLTGELF
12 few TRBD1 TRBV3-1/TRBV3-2 ASSPGQGISPLH
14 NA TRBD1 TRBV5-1 ASSVTGTDNTGELF
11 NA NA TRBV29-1 SVRMGQGETQY
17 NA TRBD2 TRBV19 ASSIGTSGGPPNTGELF
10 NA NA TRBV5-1 ASSFPTGEQF
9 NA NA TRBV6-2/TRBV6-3 ASSPPGSQH
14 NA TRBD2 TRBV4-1 ASSQRTSGRWNEQF
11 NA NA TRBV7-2 ASSLRGSYEQY
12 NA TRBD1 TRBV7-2 ASSLPQGQGGYT
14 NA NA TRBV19 ASSISLEPPTGEQF
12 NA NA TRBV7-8 ASSHIDRNTEAF
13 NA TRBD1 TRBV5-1 ASSLAGTGDEKLF
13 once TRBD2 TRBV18 ASSPTASGKETQY
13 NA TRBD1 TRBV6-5 ASTTGGQGPDTQY
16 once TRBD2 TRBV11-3 ASSLDRERGASYNEQF
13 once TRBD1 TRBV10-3 AISGAGTGGYGYT